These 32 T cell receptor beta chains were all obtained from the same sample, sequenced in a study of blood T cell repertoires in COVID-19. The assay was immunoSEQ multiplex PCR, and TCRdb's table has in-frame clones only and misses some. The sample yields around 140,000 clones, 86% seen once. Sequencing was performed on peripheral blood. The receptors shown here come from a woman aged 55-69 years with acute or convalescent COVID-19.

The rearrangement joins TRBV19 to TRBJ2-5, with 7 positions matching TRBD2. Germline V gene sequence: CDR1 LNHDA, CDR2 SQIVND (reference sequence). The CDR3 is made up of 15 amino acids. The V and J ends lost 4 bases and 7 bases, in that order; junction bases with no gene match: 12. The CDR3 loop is CASSSPPGGKVTQYF. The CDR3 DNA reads TGTGCCAGTAGTAGCCCCCCCGGGGGGAAGGTGACCCAGTACTTC.

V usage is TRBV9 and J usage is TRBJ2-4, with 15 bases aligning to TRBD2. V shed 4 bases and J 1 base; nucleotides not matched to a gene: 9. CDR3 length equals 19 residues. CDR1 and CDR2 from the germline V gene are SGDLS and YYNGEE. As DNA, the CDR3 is TGTGCCAGCAGCCCTCAGAGGACTAGCGGGGGGGCGGCCAAAAACATTCAGTACTTC. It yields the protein CASSPQRTSGGAAKNIQYF.

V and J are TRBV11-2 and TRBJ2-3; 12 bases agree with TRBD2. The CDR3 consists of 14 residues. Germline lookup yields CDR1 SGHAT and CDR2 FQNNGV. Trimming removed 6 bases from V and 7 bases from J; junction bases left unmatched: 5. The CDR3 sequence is CASSFLAGGHTQYF. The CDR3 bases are TGTGCCAGCAGTTTTCTAGCGGGGGGGCATACGCAGTATTTT.

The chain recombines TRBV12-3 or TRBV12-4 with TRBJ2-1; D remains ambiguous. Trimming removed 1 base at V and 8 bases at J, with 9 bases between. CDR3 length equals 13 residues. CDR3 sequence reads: CASSLDSAHEQFF. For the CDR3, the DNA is TGTGCCAGCAGTTTAGATAGTGCCCATGAGCAGTTCTTC.

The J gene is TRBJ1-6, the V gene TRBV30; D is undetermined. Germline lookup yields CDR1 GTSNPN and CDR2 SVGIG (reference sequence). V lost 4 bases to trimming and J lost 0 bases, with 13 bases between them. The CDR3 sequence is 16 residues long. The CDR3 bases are TGTGCCTGGAACGGGAGCCCGAGCTCCTATAATTCACCCCTCCACTTT. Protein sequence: CAWNGSPSSYNSPLHF.

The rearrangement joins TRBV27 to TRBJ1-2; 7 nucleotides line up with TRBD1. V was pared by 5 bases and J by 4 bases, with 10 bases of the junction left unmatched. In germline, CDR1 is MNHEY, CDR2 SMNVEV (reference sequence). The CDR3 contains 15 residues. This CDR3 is CASSEQGSTPYGYTF. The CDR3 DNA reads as TGTGCCAGCAGTGAACAGGGGTCCACCCCCTATGGCTACACCTTC.

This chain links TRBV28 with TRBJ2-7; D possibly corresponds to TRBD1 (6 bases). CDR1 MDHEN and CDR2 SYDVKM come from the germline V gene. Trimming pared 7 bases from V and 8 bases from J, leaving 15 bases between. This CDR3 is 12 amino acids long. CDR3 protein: CASNSLGAKQYF. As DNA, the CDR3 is TGTGCCAGCAATTCTTTGGGGGCAAAGCAGTACTTC.

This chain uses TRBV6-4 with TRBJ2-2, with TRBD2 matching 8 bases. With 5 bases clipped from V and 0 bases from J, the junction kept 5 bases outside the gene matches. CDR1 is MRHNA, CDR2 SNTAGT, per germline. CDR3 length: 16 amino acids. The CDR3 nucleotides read TGTGCCAGCAGTCGAGGTAGCGGGGCGAACACCGGGGAGCTGTTTTTT. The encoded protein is CASSRGSGANTGELFF.

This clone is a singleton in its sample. The CDR3 DNA sequence: TGTGCCTGGAGTGTTTCTCCGACAGGTATGGACACTGAAGCTTTCTTT. This translates into CAWSVSPTGMDTEAFF. This sequence joins TRBV30 and TRBJ1-1, with D tentatively TRBD1 (6 bases). The CDR3 is made up of 16 amino acids. Germline-derived CDR1 and CDR2 are GTSNPN and SVGIG (reference sequence). Deletions cut 0 bases from V and 3 bases from J, with 17 bases between.

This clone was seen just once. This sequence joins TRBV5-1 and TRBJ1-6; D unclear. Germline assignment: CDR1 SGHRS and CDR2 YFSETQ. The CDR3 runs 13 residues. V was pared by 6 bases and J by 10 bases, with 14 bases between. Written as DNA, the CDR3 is TGCGCCAGCATGGGCGGAGGTGACTCACCCCTCCACTTT. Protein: CASMGGGDSPLHF.

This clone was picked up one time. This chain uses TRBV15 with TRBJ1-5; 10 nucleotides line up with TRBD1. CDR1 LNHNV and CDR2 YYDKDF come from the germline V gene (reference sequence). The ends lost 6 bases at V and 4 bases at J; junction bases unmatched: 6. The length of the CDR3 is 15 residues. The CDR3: CATRTPGQGNQPQHF. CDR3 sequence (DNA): TGTGCCACCAGGACGCCGGGACAGGGGAATCAGCCCCAGCATTTT.

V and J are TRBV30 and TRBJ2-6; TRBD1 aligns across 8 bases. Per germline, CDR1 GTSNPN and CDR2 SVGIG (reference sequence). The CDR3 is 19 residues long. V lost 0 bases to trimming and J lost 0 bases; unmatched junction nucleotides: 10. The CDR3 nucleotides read TGTGCCTGGAGTGTACGGGGCAGGGGGCTTAGCTCTGGGGCCAACGTCCTGACTTTC. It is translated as CAWSVRGRGLSSGANVLTF.

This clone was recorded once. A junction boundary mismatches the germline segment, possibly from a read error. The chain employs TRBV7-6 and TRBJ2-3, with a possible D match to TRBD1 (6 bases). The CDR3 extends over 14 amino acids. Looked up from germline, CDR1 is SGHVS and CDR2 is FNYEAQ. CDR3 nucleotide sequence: TGTGCCAGCAGCTTAGCGTTAGGTGGACAGCCCCCAGCCTTT. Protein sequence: CASSLALGGQPPAF.

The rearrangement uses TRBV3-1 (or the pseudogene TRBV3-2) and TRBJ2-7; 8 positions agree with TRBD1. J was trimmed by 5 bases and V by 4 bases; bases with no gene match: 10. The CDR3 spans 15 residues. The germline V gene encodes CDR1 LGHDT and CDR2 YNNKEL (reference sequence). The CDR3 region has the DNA TGTGCCAGCAGCCCCTTCATTCAGGGGGCTCACGAGCAGTACTTC. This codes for CASSPFIQGAHEQYF.

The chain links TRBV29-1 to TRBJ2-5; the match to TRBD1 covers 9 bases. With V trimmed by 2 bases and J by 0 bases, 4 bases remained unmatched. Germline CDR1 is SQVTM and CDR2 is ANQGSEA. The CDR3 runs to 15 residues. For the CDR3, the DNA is TGCAGCGTTGAACCATGGGACAGGGACCAAGAGACCCAGTACTTC. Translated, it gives CSVEPWDRDQETQYF.

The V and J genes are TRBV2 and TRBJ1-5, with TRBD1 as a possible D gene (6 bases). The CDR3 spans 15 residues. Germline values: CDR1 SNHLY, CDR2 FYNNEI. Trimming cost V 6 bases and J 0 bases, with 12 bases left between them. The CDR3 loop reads CASSARTVSNQPQHF. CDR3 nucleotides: TGTGCCAGCAGCGCCCGGACAGTTAGCAATCAGCCCCAGCATTTT. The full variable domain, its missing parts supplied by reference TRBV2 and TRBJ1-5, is EPEVTQTPSHQVTQMGQEVILRCVPISNHLYFYWYRQILGQKVEFLVSFYNNEISEKSEIFDDQFSVERPDGSNFTLKIRSTKLEDSAMYFCASSARTVSNQPQHFGDGTRLSIL.

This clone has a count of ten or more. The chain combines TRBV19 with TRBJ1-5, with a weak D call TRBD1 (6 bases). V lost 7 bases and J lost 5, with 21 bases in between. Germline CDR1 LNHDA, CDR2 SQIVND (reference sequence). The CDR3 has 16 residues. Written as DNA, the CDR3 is TGTGCCAGTACCCAGCCCCAGGGGATCCAGGATCAGCCCCAGCATTTT. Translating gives CASTQPQGIQDQPQHF.

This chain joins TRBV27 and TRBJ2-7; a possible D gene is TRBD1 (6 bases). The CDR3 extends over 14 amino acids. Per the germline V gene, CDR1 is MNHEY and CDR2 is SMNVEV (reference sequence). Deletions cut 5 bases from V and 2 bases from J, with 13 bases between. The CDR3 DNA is TGTGCCAGCAGTCTTCAGGGGCTAGCCTACGAGCAGTACTTC. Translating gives CASSLQGLAYEQYF.

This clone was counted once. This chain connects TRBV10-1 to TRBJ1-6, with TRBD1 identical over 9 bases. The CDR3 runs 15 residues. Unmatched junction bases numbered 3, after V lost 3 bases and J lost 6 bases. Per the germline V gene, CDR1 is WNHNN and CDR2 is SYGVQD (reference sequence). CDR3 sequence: CASSEGTGTNSPLHF. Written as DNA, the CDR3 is TGCGCCAGCAGTGAAGGGACAGGGACTAATTCACCCCTCCACTTT.

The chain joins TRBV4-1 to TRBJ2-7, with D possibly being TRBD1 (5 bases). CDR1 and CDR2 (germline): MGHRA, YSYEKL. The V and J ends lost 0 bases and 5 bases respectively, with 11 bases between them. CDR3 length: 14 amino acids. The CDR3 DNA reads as TGCGCCAGCAGCCAAGATCAGGGATCCAACGAGCAGTACTTC. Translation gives CASSQDQGSNEQYF.

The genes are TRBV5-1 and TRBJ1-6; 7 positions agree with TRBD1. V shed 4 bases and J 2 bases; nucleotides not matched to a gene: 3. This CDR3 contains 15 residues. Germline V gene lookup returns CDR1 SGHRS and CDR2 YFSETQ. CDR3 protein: CASSTDRAYNSPLHF. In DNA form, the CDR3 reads TGCGCCAGCAGCACCGACAGGGCCTATAATTCACCCCTCCACTTT.

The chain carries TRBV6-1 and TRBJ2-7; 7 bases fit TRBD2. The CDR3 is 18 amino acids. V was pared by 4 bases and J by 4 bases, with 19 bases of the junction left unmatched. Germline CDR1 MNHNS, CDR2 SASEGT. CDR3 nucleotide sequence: TGTGCCAGCAGTGCAAGCGGGACTTTCGGGGATCAGGATTACGAGCAGTACTTC. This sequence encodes CASSASGTFGDQDYEQYF.

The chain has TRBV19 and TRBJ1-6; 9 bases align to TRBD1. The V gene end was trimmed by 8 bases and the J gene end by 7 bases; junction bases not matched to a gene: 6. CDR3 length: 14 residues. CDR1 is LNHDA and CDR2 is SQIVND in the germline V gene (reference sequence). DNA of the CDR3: TGTGCCAGTCGGGACAGGGCATCCAATTCACCCCTCCACTTT. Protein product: CASRDRASNSPLHF.

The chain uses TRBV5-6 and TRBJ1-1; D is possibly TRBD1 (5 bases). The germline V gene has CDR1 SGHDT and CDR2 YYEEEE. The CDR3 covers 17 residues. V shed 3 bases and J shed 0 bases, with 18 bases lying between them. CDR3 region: CASSSFARAVVNTEAFF. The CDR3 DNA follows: TGTGCCAGCAGCTCCTTTGCCAGGGCGGTAGTGAACACTGAAGCTTTCTTT.

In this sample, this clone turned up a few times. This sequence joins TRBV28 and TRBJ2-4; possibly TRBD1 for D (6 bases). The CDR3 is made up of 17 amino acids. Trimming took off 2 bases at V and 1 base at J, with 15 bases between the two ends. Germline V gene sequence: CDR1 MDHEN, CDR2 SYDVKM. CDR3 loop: CASSLIFPQGAKNIQYF. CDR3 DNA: TGTGCCAGCAGTTTAATTTTCCCGCAGGGGGCCAAAAACATTCAGTACTTC.

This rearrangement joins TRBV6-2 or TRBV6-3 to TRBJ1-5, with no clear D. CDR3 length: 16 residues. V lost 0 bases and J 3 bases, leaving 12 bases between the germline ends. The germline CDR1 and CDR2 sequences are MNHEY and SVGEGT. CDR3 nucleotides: TGTGCCAGCAGTTACTCTGTTCCTTCTCCCAATCAGCCCCAGCATTTT. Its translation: CASSYSVPSPNQPQHF.

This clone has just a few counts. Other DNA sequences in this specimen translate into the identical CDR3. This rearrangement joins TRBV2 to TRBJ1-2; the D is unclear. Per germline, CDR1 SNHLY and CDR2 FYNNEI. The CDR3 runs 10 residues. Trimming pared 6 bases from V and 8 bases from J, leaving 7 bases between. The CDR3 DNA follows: TGTGCCAGCAGCGCGTACGGCTACACCTTC. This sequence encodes CASSAYGYTF.

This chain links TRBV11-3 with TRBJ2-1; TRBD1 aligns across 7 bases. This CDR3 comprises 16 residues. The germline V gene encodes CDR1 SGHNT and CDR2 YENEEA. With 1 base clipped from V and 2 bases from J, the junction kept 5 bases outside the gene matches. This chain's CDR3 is CASSLGQGVTYNEQFF. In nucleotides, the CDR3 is TGTGCCAGCAGCTTAGGTCAGGGGGTGACCTACAATGAGCAGTTCTTC.

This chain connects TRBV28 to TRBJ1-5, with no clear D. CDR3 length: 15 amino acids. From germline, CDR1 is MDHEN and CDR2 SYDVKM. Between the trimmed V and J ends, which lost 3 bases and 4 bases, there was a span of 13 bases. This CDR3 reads CASSLSTGRNQPQHF. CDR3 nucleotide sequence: TGTGCCAGCAGTTTGAGCACTGGGAGAAATCAGCCCCAGCATTTT.

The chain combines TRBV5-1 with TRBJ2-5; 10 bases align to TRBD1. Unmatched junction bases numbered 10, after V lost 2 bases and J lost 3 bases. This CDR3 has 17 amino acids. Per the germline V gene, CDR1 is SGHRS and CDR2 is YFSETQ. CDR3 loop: CASSFTPGQGIKETQYF. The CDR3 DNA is TGCGCCAGCAGCTTTACGCCGGGACAGGGGATTAAAGAGACCCAGTACTTC.

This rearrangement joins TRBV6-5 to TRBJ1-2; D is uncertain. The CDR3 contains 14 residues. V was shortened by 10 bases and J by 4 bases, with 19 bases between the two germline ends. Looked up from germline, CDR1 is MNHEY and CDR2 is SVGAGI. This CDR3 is CAILLLLGPYGYTF. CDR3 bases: TGTGCCATCCTCCTCCTCTTGGGCCCCTATGGCTACACCTTC.

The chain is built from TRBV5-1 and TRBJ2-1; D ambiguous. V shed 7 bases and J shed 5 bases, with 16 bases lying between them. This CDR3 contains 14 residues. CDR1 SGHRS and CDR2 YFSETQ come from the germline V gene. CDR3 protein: CASARGLTNNEQFF. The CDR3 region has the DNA TGCGCCAGCGCCCGCGGCTTAACAAACAATGAGCAGTTCTTC.